A single sample gave rise to the 27 T cell receptor beta chains below, sequenced in a study of post-analysis software for immune sequencing data. The study's findings and limits: In patients, 4 to 6 TRBV segments were more frequent than in controls, with TRBV5-6, TRBV5-1 and TRBV20-1 among them.

Which antigens these TCRs recognize remains unknown. Carried by the TCR beta cDNA libraries were unique molecular identifiers. TCRdb independently ran MiXCR on the PCR reads; one entry per CDR3 protein. The sample gives some 690,000 distinct CDR3 sequences, approximately 30% of which show up once; more than 0.55% is in the top ten. Material: blood. These receptors came from a girl aged 5 to 17 with multiple sclerosis.

The chain employs TRBV6-1 and TRBJ2-1, with a weak D call TRBD1 (6 bases). V shed 1 base and J shed 3 bases, with 13 bases lying between them. From germline, CDR1 is MNHNS and CDR2 SASEGT. The length of the CDR3 is 16 residues. DNA for the CDR3: TGTGCCAGCAGTGAAGGGTGGCAGGGGCTCTACAATGAGCAGTTCTTC. This translates into CASSEGWQGLYNEQFF.

The J gene is TRBJ1-2, the V gene TRBV20-1; 7 bases map to TRBD1. J was trimmed by 8 bases and V by 2 bases; bases with no gene match: 5. CDR1 is DFQATT and CDR2 is SNEGSKA in the germline V gene (reference sequence). The CDR3 has 12 residues. The CDR3 loop is CSARKGAQGYTF. The CDR3 DNA sequence: TGCAGTGCTAGAAAGGGGGCGCAAGGCTACACCTTC.

This sequence joins TRBV4-3 and TRBJ1-1, with D perhaps matching TRBD1 (6 bases). The V gene lost 5 bases and the J gene lost 5 bases, with 12 bases spanning the gap. The germline V gene has CDR1 LGHNA and CDR2 YSLEER. The length of the CDR3 is 13 residues. The CDR3 loop reads CASSLYQGTEAFF. Written as DNA, the CDR3 is TGCGCCAGCAGCTTATACCAGGGGACTGAAGCTTTCTTT.

This chain links TRBV9 with TRBJ1-1; D not resolved. CDR3 length equals 14 residues. Germline V gene lookup returns CDR1 SGDLS and CDR2 YYNGEE. Trimming shortened V by 0 bases and J by 2 bases, and 8 bases separated the two germline ends. CDR3 DNA: TGTGCCAGCAGCGTAGACGGGGAAAACACTGAAGCTTTCTTT. It yields the protein CASSVDGENTEAFF.

V usage is TRBV7-2 and J usage is TRBJ2-3, with TRBD2 matching 7 bases. Germline V gene data show CDR1 as SGHTA and CDR2 as FQGNSA. This CDR3 has 14 residues. The V segment lost 3 bases and the J segment 3 bases; nucleotides outside the gene matches: 3. Here the CDR3 reads CASSLRLATDTQYF. DNA of the CDR3: TGTGCCAGCAGCTTGAGACTAGCTACAGATACGCAGTATTTT.

This clonotype was seen a handful of times. The rearrangement joins TRBV20-1 to TRBJ1-2, with D perhaps TRBD1 (5 bases). V shed 4 bases and J shed 5 bases, with 20 bases lying between them. The germline V gene has CDR1 DFQATT and CDR2 SNEGSKA (reference sequence). The CDR3 spans 15 residues. CDR3 bases: TGCAGTGCTACCGAAAGGGTGAGGGGCCCGTATGGCTACACCTTC. Translation: CSATERVRGPYGYTF.

The chain has TRBV14 and TRBJ2-1, with TRBD2 matching 8 bases. V lost 4 bases, J lost 11 bases, and 22 bases stayed unmatched. CDR3 length: 18 amino acids. Germline loops: CDR1 SGHDN, CDR2 FVKESK. For the CDR3, the DNA is TGTGCCAGCAGCCTGGCAAGACTTAGCGGGGACGCCTGGAATCAGCAGTTCTTC. This encodes CASSLARLSGDAWNQQFF. Full variable domain (outside the CDR3, taken from reference TRBV14 and TRBJ2-1): EAGVTQFPSHSVIEKGQTVTLRCDPISGHDNLYWYRRVMGKEIKFLLHFVKESKQDESGMPNNRFLAERTGGTYSTLKVQPAELEDSGVYFCASSLARLSGDAWNQQFFGPGTRLTVL.

The sample holds a few counts of this clonotype. V is TRBV6-6 and J is TRBJ1-2; 8 bases match TRBD1. The germline V gene has CDR1 MNHNY and CDR2 SVGAGI (reference sequence). The CDR3 totals 15 residues. The junction had 5 bases not matched to a gene; V was cut back by 2 bases and J by 3 bases. The CDR3, as DNA: TGTGCCAGCAGTTACGTAGGACAGGGCGACTATGGCTACACCTTC. Encoded protein: CASSYVGQGDYGYTF.

This clonotype was recorded a few times. This rearrangement joins TRBV27 to TRBJ2-7; TRBD2 agrees at 8 bases. V lost 5 bases, J lost 3 bases, and 9 bases stayed unmatched. Germline V CDR1 and CDR2: MNHEY, SMNVEV (reference sequence). CDR3 size: 15 residues. The CDR3 spells CASSPSGGAYYEQYF. Here the CDR3 DNA reads TGTGCCAGCAGTCCCAGCGGGGGCGCCTACTACGAGCAGTACTTC.

This clonotype has only a few counts. The gene calls are TRBV5-1 and TRBJ1-2, with 7 nucleotides matching TRBD1. V lost 0 bases and J lost 8; bases outside the gene matches: 7. The germline CDR1 and CDR2 sequences are SGHRS and YFSETQ. The CDR3 has 14 residues. The CDR3 coding sequence is TGCGCCAGCAGCTTGGGGAACAGGGGAATCGGCTACACCTTC. Translating gives CASSLGNRGIGYTF.

DNA of the CDR3: TGCGCCAGCAGCCAAGATCTCTCAGCGCCCCCGAAGACCCAGTACTTC. Residues: CASSQDLSAPPKTQYF. The chain couples TRBV4-3 to TRBJ2-5; D call uncertain. Germline loops: CDR1 LGHNA, CDR2 YSLEER. This CDR3 is built from 16 residues. The ends were cut back, 0 bases at V and 6 bases at J, with 17 bases in the middle.

On this clonotype: A much larger clone lies one base from this, so it may be a read error. The rearrangement links TRBV20-1 to TRBJ2-5; D may correspond to TRBD1 or TRBD2 (5 bases each). The V and J ends lost 2 bases and 5 bases respectively, with 18 bases between them. There are 15 residues in the CDR3. The germline gives CDR1 DFQATT, CDR2 SNEGSKA (reference sequence). CDR3 DNA sequence: TGCAGTGCTAGACCCATCATCTGGGACGCCGAGACCCAGTACTTC. Translation: CSARPIIWDAETQYF.

In its sample, this clonotype was seen a few times. J is TRBJ2-6 and V is TRBV6-1; D not certain. Deletions cut 7 bases from V and 0 bases from J, with 16 bases between. The CDR3 runs to 17 residues. The germline CDR1 and CDR2 sequences are MNHNS and SASEGT. CDR3 DNA sequence: TGTGCCAGCACCCCTGTCGGCGGAAACTCTGGGGCCAACGTCCTGACTTTC. Translation: CASTPVGGNSGANVLTF.

A few counts support this clonotype. The CDR3 coding sequence is TGTGCCAGCAGCTTGGGTCTAGCGGGGGACTACGAGCAGTACTTC. The encoded protein is CASSLGLAGDYEQYF. The rearrangement uses TRBV5-6 and TRBJ2-7, with TRBD2 matching over 10 bases. V lost 0 bases to trimming and J lost 3 bases; unmatched junction nucleotides: 3. This CDR3 has 15 amino acids. The germline CDR1 and CDR2 sequences are SGHDT and YYEEEE.

This clonotype was picked up one time. The CDR3 loop reads CASSLWPGDNEQYF. CDR3 nucleotide sequence: TGCGCCAGCAGCTTGTGGCCAGGGGATAATGAGCAGTACTTC. The chain joins TRBV5-1 to TRBJ2-5; a possible D gene is TRBD1 (6 bases). The germline V gene encodes CDR1 SGHRS and CDR2 YFSETQ. Trimming removed 1 base from V and 11 bases from J, with 18 bases in between. CDR3 length equals 14 residues. The full variable domain, its missing parts supplied by reference TRBV5-1 and TRBJ2-5, is KAGVTQTPRYLIKTRGQQVTLSCSPISGHRSVSWYQQTPGQGLQFLFEYFSETQRNKGNFPGRFSGRQFSNSRSEMNVSTLELGDSALYLCASSLWPGDNEQYFGPGTRLLVL.

The chain employs TRBV7-2 and TRBJ2-7, with D uncertain. CDR1 SGHTA and CDR2 FQGNSA come from the germline V gene. The length of the CDR3 is 14 residues. V was cut by 5 bases and J by 5 bases, with 16 bases left in between. The DNA for the CDR3 is TGTGCCAGCAGCGTACCGGGCCAGATCCACGAGCAGTACTTC. Translation gives CASSVPGQIHEQYF.

The CDR3 region is CAIRGVPTDTQYF. CDR3 nucleotide sequence: TGTGCCATCAGGGGGGTACCCACAGATACGCAGTATTTT. This sequence joins TRBV10-3 and TRBJ2-3; D may correspond to TRBD1 or TRBD2 (5 bases each). Per germline, CDR1 ENHRY and CDR2 SYGVKD. The germline V and J ends were trimmed by 6 bases and 2 bases, with 9 bases remaining between them. The CDR3 is 13 amino acids.

The chain links TRBV6-1 to TRBJ2-5; 7 bases align to TRBD1. After removal of 5 bases from V and 3 bases from J, the junction contained 9 bases not matched to a gene. CDR1 is MNHNS, CDR2 SASEGT, per germline. CDR3 length: 15 amino acids. The CDR3 DNA sequence: TGTGCCAGCAGTTTTATGGGCAGGGGGAAAGAGACCCAGTACTTC. Translated: CASSFMGRGKETQYF.

The sample holds a few counts of this clonotype. V usage is TRBV6-1 and J usage is TRBJ2-5; 9 nucleotides match TRBD2. The CDR3 consists of 15 residues. Germline CDR1 reads MNHNS; CDR2 reads SASEGT. Trimming cost V 3 bases and J 4 bases; bases outside gene matches: 6. DNA for the CDR3: TGTGCCAGCAGTGAGAGGGCGGGGGGGCCAGAGACCCAGTACTTC. Translated: CASSERAGGPETQYF.

CDR3 amino acids: CASSYSNVVDTQYF. Here the CDR3 DNA reads TGTGCCAGCAGTTACTCGAACGTCGTGGATACGCAGTATTTT. V is TRBV6-2 or TRBV6-3 and J is TRBJ2-3; no definite D call. Germline assignment: CDR1 MNHEY and CDR2 SVGEGT. Deletions cut 0 bases from V and 6 bases from J, with 10 bases between. CDR3 length equals 14 residues.

CDR3 sequence: CASSLIGGNSYEQYF. The CDR3 DNA follows: TGTGCCAGCAGCTTAATAGGAGGAAATTCCTACGAGCAGTACTTC. This rearrangement joins TRBV7-3 to TRBJ2-1; a possible D gene is TRBD2 (5 bases). The closer fit of TRBJ2-7 to the DNA end suggests the J call may be wrong. Germline loops: CDR1 SGHTA, CDR2 FQGTGA. This CDR3 spans 15 amino acids.

In this sample, this clonotype turned up a few times. The chain recombines TRBV11-2 with TRBJ1-6; TRBD1 agrees at 9 bases. V dropped 1 base and J dropped 10; count of bases not matched to a gene: 5. The CDR3 totals 15 residues. Germline-derived CDR1 and CDR2 are SGHAT and FQNNGV. The CDR3, as DNA: TGTGCCAGCAGCTTAGGACAGGGGGGGAGGTCACCCCTCCACTTT. Translation gives CASSLGQGGRSPLHF.

This clonotype appeared a few times. This rearrangement joins TRBV9 to TRBJ1-2; 8 positions match TRBD1. V gave up 3 bases and J gave up 3 bases; unmatched junction bases: 16. This CDR3 comprises 18 residues. Germline CDR1 and CDR2: SGDLS and YYNGEE. This CDR3 reads CASSAQWGRGHNDYGYTF. CDR3 DNA sequence: TGTGCCAGCAGCGCCCAGTGGGGCAGGGGGCATAACGACTATGGCTACACCTTC.

The V and J genes are TRBV3-1 and TRBJ1-1; a weak D match, TRBD1 (6 bases). Trimming shortened V by 3 bases and J by 5 bases, and 7 bases separated the two germline ends. The germline CDR1 and CDR2 sequences are LGHDT and YNNKEL (reference sequence). The CDR3 sequence is 12 residues long. The CDR3 nucleotides are TGTGCCAGCAGCCAGGGGACAACTGAAGCTTTCTTT. Residues: CASSQGTTEAFF.

The chain recombines TRBV6-5 with TRBJ2-7; a weak D match, TRBD2 (5 bases). Germline lookup yields CDR1 MNHEY and CDR2 SVGAGI. There are 16 residues in the CDR3. V lost 3 bases and J lost 2, with 17 bases in between. CDR3 sequence reads: CASSYYIFGMAYEQYF. In DNA, the CDR3 is TGTGCCAGCAGTTATTATATATTCGGGATGGCCTACGAGCAGTACTTC.

This chain uses TRBV5-1 with TRBJ1-2; 8 bases align to TRBD1. Germline V gives CDR1 SGHRS, CDR2 YFSETQ. The CDR3 length is 14 residues. V trimming: 3 bases; J trimming: 6 bases; junction bases outside the gene matches: 7. The CDR3 loop reads CASSWGDRMNGYTF. In nucleotides, the CDR3 is TGCGCCAGCAGCTGGGGGGACAGGATGAATGGCTACACCTTC. The full variable domain, rest sourced from reference TRBV5-1 and TRBJ1-2, is KAGVTQTPRYLIKTRGQQVTLSCSPISGHRSVSWYQQTPGQGLQFLFEYFSETQRNKGNFPGRFSGRQFSNSRSEMNVSTLELGDSALYLCASSWGDRMNGYTFGSGTRLTVV.

The chain has TRBV4-3 and TRBJ2-5; TRBD2 matches 13 bases. The CDR3 has 16 amino acids. Germline V gene lookup returns CDR1 LGHNA and CDR2 YSLEER. V lost 2 bases and J lost 8; bases outside the gene matches: 8. As DNA, the CDR3 is TGCGCCAGCAGCCAAATCGGACTAGCGGGAGTAGAAACCCAGTACTTC. This gives the protein CASSQIGLAGVETQYF.